This T cell receptor (beta chain) was sequenced for a study of CD8 T cells in ankylosing spondylitis. Whole-study findings and limits: Blood from ankylosing spondylitis patients appeared to carry a characteristic roughly 8-variant TCR beta motif. Clones tied to disease were said to be significantly enriched in matched ankylosing spondylitis synovial fluid.

This clonotype appeared a few times. Its antigen is undetermined. MiXCR was run by TCRdb on the 5' RACE reads, yielding one entry per CDR3 protein. The sample gives a few hundred thousand distinct CDR3 sequences, about 12% of which show up once; 6.8% is in the top ten. This CDR3 has 12 amino acids. CDR1 is DFQATT, CDR2 SNEGSKA, per germline (reference sequence). V was pared by 5 bases and J by 4 bases, with 5 bases of the junction left unmatched. The receptor comes from a male donor with ankylosing spondylitis. The sequenced sample consisted of blood, either unsorted or a sorted T cell fraction (not recorded which). This sequence joins TRBV20-1 and TRBJ2-7; 7 bases match TRBD2. The CDR3, as DNA: TGCAGTGCTCCCCGAGCGGGATACGAGCAGTACTTC. The encoded protein is CSAPRAGYEQYF.